This T cell receptor (beta chain) emerged from a study of blood T cells in healthy people across ages (dated by TCRdb to the mid-2010s). For the study in its entirety: Template switching captured roughly one uniquely barcoded TCR beta cDNA molecule per two T cells in model experiments. For two donors (one aged 18 to 29 and one aged 80 or older), the study analyzed two additional independent replicas of 1 million unique cDNA reads from the same blood draw. Age-related changes in TCR beta repertoire diversity were measured in the study by deep sequencing normalized with unique cDNA molecular identifiers. To avoid experimental bias, donors of different ages were randomly spread across the sequencing lanes. The donors were split into four age groups: young (average 16 years), middle-aged (roughly 42), aged (roughly 65) and long-lived (roughly 80). Broad study findings and their caveats: The long-lived group showed more naive CD4+ T cells, fewer expanded clones and increased TCR diversity than the aged group, suggesting age selection. The CMV infection status of donors was not known, potentially confounding age-related changes in expanded clonotypes. Observed TCR beta diversity per million T cells fell roughly linearly with age, and a significant reduction was already apparent by age approximately 41. Estimates of total diversity based on one million sequenced T cells were regarded as lower bounds and as underestimates. Bulk unsorted PBMC profiling prevented conclusive comparison of naive and antigen-experienced compartments. The percentage of naive T cells measured by flow cytometry correlated strongly with observed TCR beta diversity.

Library preparation employed 5' RACE. The sequencer was an Illumina HiSeq 2500. A second PCR of 7 to 11 cycles was performed with a sample-barcoded 5' primer and a J-beta primer mix. Each TCR beta cDNA molecule received a unique molecular identifier from a template-switch 5' adaptor carrying 12 random nucleotides. At least 2.5 million CDR3-containing paired-end reads were obtained from each sample. First-strand cDNA synthesis was performed from all RNA using the Mint cDNA synthesis kit, with priming by a TRBC-specific oligonucleotide. After uracil-DNA glycosylase treatment, a first 18-cycle PCR used universal primers M1SS and BC2_uni_R on all cDNA. Regarding the original processing steps: Each sample was normalized by randomly selecting 1 million high-quality reads, each carrying a distinct molecular identifier. Reads with shared molecular identifiers were discarded instead of being binned into consensus sequences. MiTCR, set to a Q25 quality threshold and the strictest error-elimination algorithm, was used for CDR3 identification, clonotype clustering and error correction. A nonparametric unseen species model with Euler transformation was used to estimate a lower bound on total TCR beta diversity. TCRdb reanalyzed the raw reads on its own, using fastp at Q25 for trimming and MiXCR for clone calling, and kept in-frame beta chains. Each CDR3 protein appears once, grouped with its most common genes and DNA. What appears here as the V and J calls and clone size reflects TCRdb's work, not the paper's. A total of some 1.7 million distinct CDR3 sequences appear in this sample, roughly 27% of them only once. Roughly 8% of the sample is in the top ten clones.

A note on this clonotype: There is no known antigen for this receptor. A junction boundary mismatches the germline segment, possibly from a read error.

Donors were a few dozen systemically healthy Caucasian individuals from Russia aged about 6 to 100 years. Approximately 9.3 milliliters of peripheral blood were collected from each donor into EDTA-treated Vacutainer tubes. Ficoll-Paque density-gradient centrifugation was used to isolate PBMCs, with at least 7 million per sample. Trizol reagent was used to extract total RNA from PBMCs, with at least 6 micrograms per sample. Naive CD45RAhigh/CD27high T cell percentages were measured by flow cytometry on a PBMC aliquot from every donor. There are 14 amino acids in the CDR3, from cysteine to phenylalanine inclusive. CDR3 DNA is the only sequence kept; it has 42 bases, read in frame from the first base. From a lookup of the germline V gene, CDR1 and CDR2 are MNHEY and SVGAGI.

Sequenced: blood. This sequence uses TRBV6-5 and TRBJ2-7; the D gene is perhaps TRBD2, on 5 matching bases. The source of this sequence is a woman in her thirties in good health. CDR3 sequence: CAGSYEGSSYEQYF. The base sequence is TGTGCCGGCAGTTACGAGGGCAGCTCCTACGAGCAGTACTTC.